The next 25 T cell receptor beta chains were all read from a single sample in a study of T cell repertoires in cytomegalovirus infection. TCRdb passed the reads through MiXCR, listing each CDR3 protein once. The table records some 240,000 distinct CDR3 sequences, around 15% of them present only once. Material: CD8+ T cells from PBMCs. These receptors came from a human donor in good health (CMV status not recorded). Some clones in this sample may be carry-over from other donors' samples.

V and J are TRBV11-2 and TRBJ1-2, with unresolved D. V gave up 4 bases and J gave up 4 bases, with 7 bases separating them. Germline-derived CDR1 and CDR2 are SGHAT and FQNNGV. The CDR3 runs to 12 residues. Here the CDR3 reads CASSSRPYGYTF. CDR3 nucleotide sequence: TGTGCCAGCAGCTCTCGACCCTATGGCTACACCTTC.

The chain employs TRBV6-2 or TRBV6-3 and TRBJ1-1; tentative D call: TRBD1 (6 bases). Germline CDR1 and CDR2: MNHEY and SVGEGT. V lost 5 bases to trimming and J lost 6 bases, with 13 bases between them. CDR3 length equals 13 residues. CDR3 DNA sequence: TGTGCCAGCAGTCCCACAGGGTTCGCTGAAGCTTTCTTT. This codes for CASSPTGFAEAFF.

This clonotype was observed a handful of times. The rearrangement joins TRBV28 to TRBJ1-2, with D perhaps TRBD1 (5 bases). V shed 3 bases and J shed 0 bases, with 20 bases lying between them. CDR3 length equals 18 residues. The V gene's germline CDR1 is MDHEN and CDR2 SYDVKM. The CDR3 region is CASSFNLFQGEANYGYTF. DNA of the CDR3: TGTGCCAGCAGTTTTAATCTTTTTCAGGGCGAGGCTAACTATGGCTACACCTTC.

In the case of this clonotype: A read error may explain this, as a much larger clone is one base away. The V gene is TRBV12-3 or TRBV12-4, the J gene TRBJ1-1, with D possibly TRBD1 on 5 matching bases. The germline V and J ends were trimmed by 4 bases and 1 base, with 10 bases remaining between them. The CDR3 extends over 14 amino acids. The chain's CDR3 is CASSWIGANTEAFF. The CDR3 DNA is TGTGCCAGCAGTTGGATAGGGGCGAACACTGAAGCTTTCTTT.

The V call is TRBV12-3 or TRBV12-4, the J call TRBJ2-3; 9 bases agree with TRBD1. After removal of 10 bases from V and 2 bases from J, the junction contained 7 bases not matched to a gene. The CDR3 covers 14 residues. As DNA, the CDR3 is TGTGCCACCTCCGACAGGGGGTTCACAGATACGCAGTATTTT. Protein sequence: CATSDRGFTDTQYF.

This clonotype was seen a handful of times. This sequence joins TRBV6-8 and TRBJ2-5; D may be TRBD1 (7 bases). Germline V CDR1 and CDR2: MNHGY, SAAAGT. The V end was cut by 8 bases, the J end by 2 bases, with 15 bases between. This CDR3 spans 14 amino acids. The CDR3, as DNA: TGTGCCAGCGAATCCCCAGGGGGGCAAGAGACCCAGTACTTC. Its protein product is CASESPGGQETQYF.

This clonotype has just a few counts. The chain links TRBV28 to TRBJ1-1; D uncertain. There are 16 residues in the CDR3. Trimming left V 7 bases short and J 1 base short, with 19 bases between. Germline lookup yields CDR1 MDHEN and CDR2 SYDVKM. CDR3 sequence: CASNIPSQTGNTEAFF. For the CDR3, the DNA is TGTGCCAGCAACATTCCAAGCCAGACGGGGAACACTGAAGCTTTCTTT.

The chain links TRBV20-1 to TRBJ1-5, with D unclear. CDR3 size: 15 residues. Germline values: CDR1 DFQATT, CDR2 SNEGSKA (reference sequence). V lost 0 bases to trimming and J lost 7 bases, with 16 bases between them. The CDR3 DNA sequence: TGCAGTGCTAGAGATCCTCAACGGTTCGGGCAGCCCCAGCATTTT. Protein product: CSARDPQRFGQPQHF.

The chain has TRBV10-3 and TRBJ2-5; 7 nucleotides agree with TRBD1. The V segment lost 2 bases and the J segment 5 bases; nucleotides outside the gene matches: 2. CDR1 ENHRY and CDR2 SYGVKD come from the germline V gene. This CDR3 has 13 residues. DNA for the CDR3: TGTGCCATCAGTGAGGACAGGGCGGAGACCCAGTACTTC. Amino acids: CAISEDRAETQYF.

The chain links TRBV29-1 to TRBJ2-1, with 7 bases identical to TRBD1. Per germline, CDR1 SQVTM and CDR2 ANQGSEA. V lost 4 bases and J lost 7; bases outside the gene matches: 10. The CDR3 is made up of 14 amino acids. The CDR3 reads CSVGRDSAKNEQFF. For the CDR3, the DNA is TGCAGCGTTGGCCGGGACAGCGCCAAAAATGAGCAGTTCTTC.

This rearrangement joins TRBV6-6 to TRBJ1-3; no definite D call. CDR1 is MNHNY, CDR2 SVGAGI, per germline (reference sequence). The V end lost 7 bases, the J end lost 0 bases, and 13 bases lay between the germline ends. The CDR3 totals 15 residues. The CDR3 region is CASNPEGRSGNTIYF. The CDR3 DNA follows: TGTGCCAGCAACCCGGAGGGTCGCTCTGGAAACACCATATATTTT.

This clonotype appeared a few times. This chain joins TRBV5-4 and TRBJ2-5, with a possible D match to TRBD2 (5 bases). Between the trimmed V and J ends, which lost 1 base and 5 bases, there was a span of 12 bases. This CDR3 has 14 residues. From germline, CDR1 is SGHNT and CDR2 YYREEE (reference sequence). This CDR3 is CASSLSRGGETQYF. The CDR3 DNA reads TGTGCCAGCAGCTTGTCCCGAGGCGGGGAGACCCAGTACTTC.

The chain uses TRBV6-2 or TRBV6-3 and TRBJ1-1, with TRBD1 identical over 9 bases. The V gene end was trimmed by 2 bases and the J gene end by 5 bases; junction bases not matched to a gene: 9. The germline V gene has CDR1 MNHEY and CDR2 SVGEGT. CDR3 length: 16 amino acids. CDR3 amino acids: CASSYPSGTGSTEAFF. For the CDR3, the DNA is TGTGCCAGCAGTTACCCGTCGGGGACAGGGAGTACTGAAGCTTTCTTT.

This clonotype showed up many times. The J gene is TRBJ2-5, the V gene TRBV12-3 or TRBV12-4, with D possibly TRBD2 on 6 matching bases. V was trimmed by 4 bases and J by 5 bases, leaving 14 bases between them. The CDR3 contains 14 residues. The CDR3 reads CASSSRGLLETQYF. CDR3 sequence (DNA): TGTGCCAGCAGTTCCCGGGGGTTACTGGAGACCCAGTACTTC.

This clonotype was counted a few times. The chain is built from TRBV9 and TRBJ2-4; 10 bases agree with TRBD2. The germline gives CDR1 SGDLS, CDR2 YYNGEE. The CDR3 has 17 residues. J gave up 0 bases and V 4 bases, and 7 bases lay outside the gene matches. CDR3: CASSPPLAGLAKNIQYF. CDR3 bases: TGTGCCAGCAGCCCTCCACTAGCGGGATTAGCCAAAAACATTCAGTACTTC.

CDR3 region: CASSLDGTEHYEQYF. Written as DNA, the CDR3 is TGCGCCAGCAGCTTGGACGGGACTGAGCACTACGAGCAGTACTTC. The rearrangement uses TRBV5-1 and TRBJ2-7, with D possibly matching TRBD2 (6 bases). The CDR3 has 15 residues. In germline, CDR1 is SGHRS, CDR2 YFSETQ. The germline V and J ends were trimmed by 0 bases and 3 bases, with 13 bases remaining between them.

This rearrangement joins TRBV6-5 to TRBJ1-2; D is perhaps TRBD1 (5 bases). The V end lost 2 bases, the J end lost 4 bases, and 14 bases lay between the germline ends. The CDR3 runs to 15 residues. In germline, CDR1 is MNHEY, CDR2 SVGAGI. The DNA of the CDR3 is TGTGCCAGCAGTTACGCCTGGGTCGGGGCCTATGGCTACACCTTC. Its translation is CASSYAWVGAYGYTF.

The CDR3 nucleotides read TGCAGCGTTATCGACCGGGACAGGGTAGACAATGAGCAGTTCTTC. Translated: CSVIDRDRVDNEQFF. This chain joins TRBV29-1 and TRBJ2-1; 9 bases agree with TRBD1. Germline V gives CDR1 SQVTM, CDR2 ANQGSEA. CDR3 length equals 15 residues. V lost 5 bases, J lost 5 bases, and 10 bases stayed unmatched.

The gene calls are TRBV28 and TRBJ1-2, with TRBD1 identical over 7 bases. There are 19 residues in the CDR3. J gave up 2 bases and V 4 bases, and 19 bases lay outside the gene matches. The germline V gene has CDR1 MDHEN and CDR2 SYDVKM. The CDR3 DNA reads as TGTGCCAGCAGTTCCCCGCGACAGGGCAATCCAATTGGGAACTATGGCTACACCTTC. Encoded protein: CASSSPRQGNPIGNYGYTF.

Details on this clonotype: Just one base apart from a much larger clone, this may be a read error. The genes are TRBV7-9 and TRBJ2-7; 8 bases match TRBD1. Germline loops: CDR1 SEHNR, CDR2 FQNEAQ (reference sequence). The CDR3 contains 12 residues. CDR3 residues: CASGSGTGPGLF. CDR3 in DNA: TGTGCCAGCGGCTCCGGGACAGGCCCGGGACTGTTC.

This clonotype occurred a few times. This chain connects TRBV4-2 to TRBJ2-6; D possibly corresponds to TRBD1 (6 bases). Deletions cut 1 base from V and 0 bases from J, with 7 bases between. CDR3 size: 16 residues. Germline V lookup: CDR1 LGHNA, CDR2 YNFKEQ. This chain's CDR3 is CASSQADSSGANVLTF. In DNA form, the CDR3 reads TGTGCCAGCAGCCAAGCGGACAGCTCTGGGGCCAACGTCCTGACTTTC.

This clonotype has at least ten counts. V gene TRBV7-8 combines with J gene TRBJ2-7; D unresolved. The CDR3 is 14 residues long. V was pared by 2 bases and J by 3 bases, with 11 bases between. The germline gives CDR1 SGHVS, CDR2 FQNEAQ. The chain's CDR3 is CASSLSSKYYEQYF. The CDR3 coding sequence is TGTGCCAGCAGCTTAAGTTCCAAGTACTACGAGCAGTACTTC.

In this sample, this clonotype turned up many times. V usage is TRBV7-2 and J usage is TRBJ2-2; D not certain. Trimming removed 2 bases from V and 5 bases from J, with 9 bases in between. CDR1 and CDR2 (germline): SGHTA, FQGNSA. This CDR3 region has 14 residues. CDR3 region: CASSLSLWTGELFF. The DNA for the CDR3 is TGTGCCAGCAGCTTAAGTCTCTGGACCGGGGAGCTGTTTTTT. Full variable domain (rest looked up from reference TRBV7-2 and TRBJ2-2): GAGVSQSPSNKVTEKGKDVELRCDPISGHTALYWYRQSLGQGLEFLIYFQGNSAPDKSGLPSDRFSAERTGGSVSTLTIQRTQQEDSAVYLCASSLSLWTGELFFGEGSRLTVL.

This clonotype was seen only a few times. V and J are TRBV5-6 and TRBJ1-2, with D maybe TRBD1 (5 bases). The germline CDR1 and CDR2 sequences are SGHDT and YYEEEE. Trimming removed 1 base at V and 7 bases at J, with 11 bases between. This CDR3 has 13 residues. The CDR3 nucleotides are TGTGCCAGCAGCTTGAAGGGGCTGGGTGGCTACACCTTC. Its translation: CASSLKGLGGYTF.

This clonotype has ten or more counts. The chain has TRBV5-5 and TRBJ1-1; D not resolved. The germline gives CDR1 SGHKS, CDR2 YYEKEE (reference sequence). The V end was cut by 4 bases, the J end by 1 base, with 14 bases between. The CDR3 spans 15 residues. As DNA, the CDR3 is TGTGCCAGCAGCCCGATCGTTGCAGGGAACACTGAAGCTTTCTTT. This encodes CASSPIVAGNTEAFF.